This T cell receptor (beta chain) appears in the sequencing data of a study of T cell repertoires in cytomegalovirus infection. Overall study context: It was the public TCR beta signatures that indicated both CMV infection and matching HLA type. General study points: Predominance within the ex vivo response was attributable to HLA-C-restricted CMV-specific TCR beta clonotypes.

V lost 6 bases and J lost 6, with 14 bases in between. CDR3 length equals 13 residues. This clonotype occurred many times. Its antigen is unknown. A single record per CDR3 protein comes from TCRdb applying MiXCR to the reads. Here the sample spans some 920,000 distinct CDR3 sequences, roughly 31% being singletons. The rearrangement uses TRBV12-3 or TRBV12-4 and TRBJ1-2; D remains ambiguous. The source was cultured CD8+ T cells from PBMCs, collected from culture after CMV antigen stimulation. The origin of this receptor is a human donor in good health (CMV status not recorded). Some clones in this sample may be carry-over from other donors' samples. CDR3 nucleotide sequence: TGTGCCAGCAGCCTCGGACTCCGCGATGGCTACACCTTC. Translated: CASSLGLRDGYTF.